One sample yielded the 13 T cell receptor beta chains listed below, sequenced in a study of identical twins (dated by TCRdb to about 2016). Library construction relied on 5' RACE. The reads were generated on an Illumina HiSeq 2000. The raw public reads went through TCRdb reprocessing: fastp at Q25, MiXCR clone calling, in-frame beta chains kept. Every distinct CDR3 protein forms one entry, paired with its most common genes and DNA. The table for this sample lists about 690,000 distinct CDR3 sequences; 5.5% to 6.5% of them were counted only once. The ten largest clones capture under 2% of the sample. Sequences were obtained from naive T cells sorted from blood. The sample's cell subset or site, from its label and the paper: cells isolated with a human naive T-cell isolation kit. The source of these receptors is a man aged 18 to 29 in good health.

This clonotype was seen repeatedly, ten times or more. The genes are TRBV20-1 and TRBJ2-3; tentatively, D is TRBD2 (5 bases). V dropped 4 bases and J dropped 2 bases, with 10 bases sitting between them. The CDR3 extends over 13 amino acids. Germline values: CDR1 DFQATT, CDR2 SNEGSKA (reference sequence). CDR3 DNA sequence: TGCAGTGCTACAACGGACTCCACAGATACGCAGTATTTT. Amino acid sequence: CSATTDSTDTQYF.

This clonotype was recorded a few times. The rearrangement links TRBV12-3 or TRBV12-4 to TRBJ2-7, with 7 bases identical to TRBD1. This CDR3 contains 13 residues. The junction had 4 bases not matched to a gene; V was cut back by 6 bases and J by 2 bases. For the CDR3, the DNA is TGTGCCAGCAGACCGACAGGGCCCTACGAGCAGTACGTC. It is translated as CASRPTGPYEQYV.

A few counts support this clonotype. The J gene is TRBJ2-7, the V gene TRBV9; maybe TRBD2 (7 bases). The CDR3 sequence is 12 residues long. The ends were cut back, 7 bases at V and 6 bases at J, with 14 bases in the middle. Germline CDR1 reads SGDLS; CDR2 reads YYNGEE. The CDR3 nucleotides are TGTGCCAGCGGAGGGGGGGGGCTCGAGCAGTACTTC. It encodes CASGGGGLEQYF.

The chain links TRBV19 to TRBJ2-2, with D maybe TRBD2 (5 bases). This CDR3 has 15 amino acids. Germline values: CDR1 LNHDA, CDR2 SQIVND (reference sequence). V lost 5 bases and J 4 bases, leaving 14 bases between the germline ends. CDR3 in amino acids: CASSPEFGGTGELFF. The CDR3 region has the DNA TGTGCCAGTAGTCCTGAGTTCGGAGGCACCGGGGAGCTGTTTTTT.

This chain links TRBV2 with TRBJ2-5, with a possible D match to TRBD2 (5 bases). Looked up from germline, CDR1 is SNHLY and CDR2 is FYNNEI. The CDR3 runs to 13 residues. Trimming stripped 7 bases from V and 5 bases from J, with 14 bases between. The CDR3 spells CASNSWELETQYF. CDR3 nucleotide sequence: TGTGCCAGCAACTCTTGGGAGTTGGAGACCCAGTACTTC.

This clonotype was seen only a few times. The J gene is TRBJ2-2, the V gene TRBV24-1; D remains unclear. CDR1 KGHDR and CDR2 SFDVKD come from the germline V gene. CDR3 size: 12 residues. V was trimmed by 5 bases and J by 4 bases, leaving 4 bases between them. CDR3 in amino acids: CATSAGTGELFF. CDR3 DNA: TGTGCCACCAGTGCGGGCACCGGGGAGCTGTTTTTT.

The rearrangement links TRBV11-1 to TRBJ2-3; D possibly corresponds to TRBD2 (5 bases). Germline V gene lookup returns CDR1 SGHAT and CDR2 FQDESV (reference sequence). V was shortened by 1 base and J by 4 bases, with 12 bases between the two germline ends. This CDR3 region has 15 residues. The chain's CDR3 is CASSLEAREADTQYF. In nucleotides, the CDR3 is TGTGCCAGCAGCTTAGAAGCCCGGGAAGCAGATACGCAGTATTTT.

This clonotype was seen at least ten times. CDR3 bases: TGTGCCAGCAGCCTAACCCAAGGCCCTGACTACAATGAGCAGTTCTTC. Translated: CASSLTQGPDYNEQFF. This rearrangement joins TRBV4-2 to TRBJ2-1, with unresolved D. The V gene's germline CDR1 is LGHNA and CDR2 YNFKEQ. This CDR3 has 16 amino acids. V was clipped by 4 bases and J by 3 bases, with 16 bases between them.

This clonotype has at least ten counts. The V call is TRBV6-1, the J call TRBJ2-5, with no clear D. Germline CDR1 is MNHNS and CDR2 is SASEGT. Deletions cut 4 bases from V and 4 bases from J, with 4 bases between. The CDR3 spans 11 residues. The CDR3 protein is CASSAPETQYF. DNA of the CDR3: TGTGCCAGCAGTGCTCCAGAGACCCAGTACTTC.

This clonotype came up many times. This chain links TRBV20-1 with TRBJ2-1, with D hard to call. From germline, CDR1 is DFQATT and CDR2 SNEGSKA (reference sequence). Trimming removed 4 bases from V and 10 bases from J, with 14 bases in between. This CDR3 is built from 12 residues. The DNA of the CDR3 is TGCAGTGCTAATCCCCCCGGCGCAGAGCAGTTCTTC. Its protein is CSANPPGAEQFF.

This clonotype occurred many times. This chain links TRBV20-1 with TRBJ2-3, with 12 nucleotides matching TRBD2. The germline V gene encodes CDR1 DFQATT and CDR2 SNEGSKA (reference sequence). The J segment lost 5 bases and the V segment lost 6 bases, leaving 12 bases of the junction unmatched. This CDR3 has 16 amino acids. CDR3 nucleotides: TGCAGTGCGACCGCCCTTTCTAGCGGGAGGGGAGATACGCAGTATTTT. It translates to CSATALSSGRGDTQYF.

The V and J genes are TRBV11-2 and TRBJ2-1, with 11 bases that match TRBD2. The germline gives CDR1 SGHAT, CDR2 FQNNGV. Trimming removed 4 bases from V and 2 bases from J; junction bases left unmatched: 10. There are 18 residues in the CDR3. CDR3 amino acids: CASSSDPVSGRAYNEQFF. CDR3 bases: TGTGCCAGCAGCTCCGATCCAGTTAGCGGGAGGGCCTACAATGAGCAGTTCTTC.

This clonotype has a handful of counts. The V gene is TRBV12-3 or TRBV12-4, the J gene TRBJ2-7; D gene uncertain. CDR3 length: 14 residues. Trimming took off 1 base at V and 2 bases at J, with 9 bases between the two ends. DNA of the CDR3: TGTGCCAGCAGTTTAGGGGTAAAACCCTACGAGCAGTACTTC. This encodes CASSLGVKPYEQYF.